The rows below give T cell receptor beta chains drawn from one sample of a study of cytomegalovirus exposure and HLA in healthy donors. Only in-frame clones appear in the TCRdb table, and some are missing; sequencing was by immunoSEQ multiplex PCR. The sample shows 150,000 to 200,000 clones, roughly 80% of them seen only once. Sequencing was carried out using PBMCs. Every receptor here comes from a female donor in good health and CMV-seronegative. Each CDR3 is given with its conserved first and last residue. Fields, in order: V gene, J gene, clone size, D gene, CDR3 protein, CDR3 DNA. A D gene is named only where the DNA matches it firmly. Rows may omit the clone size; those that give it use once, few, many or a size class.

v_call: TRBV6-1
j_call: TRBJ1-5
clone_size: -
d_call: -
cdr3_aa: CASRIQPGINQPQHF
cdr3_nt: TGTGCCAGCAGGATCCAGCCAGGGATTAATCAGCCCCAGCATTTT

v_call: TRBV29-1
j_call: TRBJ2-7
clone_size: -
d_call: TRBD2
cdr3_aa: CSVVVAGESYEQYF
cdr3_nt: TGCAGCGTTGTGGTAGCGGGAGAGTCCTACGAGCAGTACTTC

v_call: TRBV2
j_call: TRBJ2-3
clone_size: -
d_call: -
cdr3_aa: CASTRRTSTDTQYF
cdr3_nt: TGTGCCAGCACAAGACGGACTAGCACAGATACGCAGTATTTT

v_call: TRBV9
j_call: TRBJ2-1
clone_size: -
d_call: -
cdr3_aa: CASSVSREEWNEQFF
cdr3_nt: TGTGCCAGCAGCGTATCGAGGGAGGAGTGGAATGAGCAGTTCTTC

v_call: TRBV7-8
j_call: TRBJ2-3
clone_size: few
d_call: -
cdr3_aa: CASTPDIVIDTQYF
cdr3_nt: TGTGCCAGCACCCCCGACATCGTCATCGATACGCAGTATTTT

v_call: TRBV15
j_call: TRBJ2-7
clone_size: -
d_call: TRBD2
cdr3_aa: CATSRLTSGDAYEQYF
cdr3_nt: TGTGCCACCAGCAGACTTACTAGCGGGGACGCCTACGAGCAGTACTTC

v_call: TRBV4-2
j_call: TRBJ2-7
clone_size: -
d_call: -
cdr3_aa: CASSQDGANDYEQYF
cdr3_nt: TGTGCCAGCAGCCAAGATGGGGCTAATGACTACGAGCAGTACTTC

v_call: TRBV28
j_call: TRBJ2-1
clone_size: once
d_call: TRBD2
cdr3_aa: CASSRTRGGAFDNEQFF
cdr3_nt: TGTGCCAGCAGCCGAACTCGCGGGGGGGCCTTCGACAATGAGCAGTTCTTC

v_call: TRBV5-1
j_call: TRBJ2-7
clone_size: -
d_call: TRBD2
cdr3_aa: CASSPNTGGYEQYF
cdr3_nt: TGCGCCAGCAGCCCGAATACCGGGGGGTACGAGCAGTACTTC

v_call: TRBV4-3
j_call: TRBJ2-7
clone_size: -
d_call: TRBD2
cdr3_aa: CASSQDRASGVYEQYF
cdr3_nt: TGCGCCAGCAGCCAAGACCGGGCTAGCGGGGTTTACGAGCAGTACTTC

v_call: TRBV7-3
j_call: TRBJ2-1
clone_size: -
d_call: -
cdr3_aa: CASSKTGSYYNEQFF
cdr3_nt: TGTGCCAGCAGCAAGACAGGCTCGTACTACAATGAGCAGTTCTTC

v_call: TRBV23-1
j_call: TRBJ1-6
clone_size: few
d_call: -
cdr3_aa: CASSRPPGFTSPLHF
cdr3_nt: TGCGCCAGCAGTCGTCCACCAGGGTTTACTTCACCCCTCCACTTT

v_call: TRBV15
j_call: TRBJ1-4
clone_size: -
d_call: TRBD1
cdr3_aa: CATSRGTLQGATNEKLFF
cdr3_nt: TGTGCCACCAGCAGAGGAACCCTTCAGGGGGCAACTAATGAAAAACTGTTTTTT

v_call: TRBV30
j_call: TRBJ2-2
clone_size: once
d_call: -
cdr3_aa: CAWRGDGLKTGELFF
cdr3_nt: TGTGCCTGGAGAGGGGACGGACTAAAGACCGGGGAGCTGTTTTTT

v_call: TRBV28
j_call: TRBJ2-1
clone_size: -
d_call: TRBD2
cdr3_aa: CASSLLAGVYNEQFF
cdr3_nt: TGTGCCAGCAGTTTACTAGCGGGTGTTTACAATGAGCAGTTCTTC

v_call: TRBV5-4
j_call: TRBJ1-2
clone_size: -
d_call: -
cdr3_aa: CASSWGLRGYTF
cdr3_nt: TGTGCCAGCAGCTGGGGACTCCGTGGCTACACCTTC

v_call: TRBV15
j_call: TRBJ2-3
clone_size: -
d_call: TRBD2
cdr3_aa: CATSRASGDTQYF
cdr3_nt: TGTGCCACCAGCAGAGCTAGCGGAGATACGCAGTATTTT

v_call: TRBV28
j_call: TRBJ2-7
clone_size: -
d_call: -
cdr3_aa: CASSLVGGYEQYF
cdr3_nt: TGTGCCAGCAGTTTAGTGGGGGGCTACGAGCAGTACTTC

v_call: TRBV18
j_call: TRBJ1-1
clone_size: -
d_call: TRBD1
cdr3_aa: CASSPNTGGDAEAFF
cdr3_nt: TGTGCCAGCTCACCTAATACAGGGGGAGATGCTGAAGCTTTCTTT

v_call: TRBV18
j_call: TRBJ2-6
clone_size: once
d_call: TRBD1
cdr3_aa: CASSPRQGPSGANVLTF
cdr3_nt: TGTGCCAGCTCACCTAGACAGGGCCCCTCCGGGGCCAACGTCCTGACTTTC

v_call: TRBV11-3
j_call: TRBJ2-3
clone_size: few
d_call: TRBD2
cdr3_aa: CASSSGLAGVADTQYF
cdr3_nt: TGTGCCAGCAGCTCCGGACTAGCGGGGGTGGCAGATACGCAGTATTTT

v_call: TRBV29-1
j_call: TRBJ2-7
clone_size: -
d_call: TRBD1
cdr3_aa: CSVVSQRQGGYEQYF
cdr3_nt: TGCAGCGTTGTCTCCCAACGACAGGGGGGTTACGAGCAGTACTTC

v_call: TRBV30
j_call: TRBJ2-2
clone_size: -
d_call: TRBD2
cdr3_aa: CAFASGPANTGELFF
cdr3_nt: TGTGCCTTTGCTAGCGGGCCAGCGAACACCGGGGAGCTGTTTTTT

v_call: TRBV9
j_call: TRBJ1-4
clone_size: -
d_call: -
cdr3_aa: CASSVEGATNEKLFF
cdr3_nt: TGTGCCAGCAGCGTAGAAGGGGCAACTAATGAAAAACTGTTTTTT

v_call: TRBV10-3
j_call: TRBJ1-4
clone_size: -
d_call: TRBD1
cdr3_aa: CAISEGQGRLGEKLFF
cdr3_nt: TGTGCCATCAGTGAGGGACAGGGGCGCTTAGGTGAAAAACTGTTTTTT

v_call: TRBV10-2
j_call: TRBJ1-5
clone_size: few
d_call: -
cdr3_aa: CASSERGNSNQPQHF
cdr3_nt: TGCGCCAGCAGCGAGAGGGGGAATAGCAATCAGCCCCAGCATTTT

v_call: TRBV6-6
j_call: TRBJ1-2
clone_size: few
d_call: -
cdr3_aa: CASSRQDNLYGYTF
cdr3_nt: TGTGCCAGCAGCCGACAGGACAACCTCTATGGCTACACCTTC